This TCR beta chain was sequenced for a study of blood T cell repertoires in COVID-19. The overall study: Acute and convalescent COVID-19 specimens originated in the United States, Italy and Spain. T cells, B-cell-depleted T cells, or PBMCs supplied cDNA or gDNA.

Germline loops: CDR1 SNHLY, CDR2 FYNNEI. The CDR3 spans 15 residues. J gave up 7 bases and V 2 bases, and 6 bases lay outside the gene matches. Source study methods: Using reference gene primer amplification, nucleated cell counts were estimated. The data were produced by immunoSEQ multiplex PCR, yet TCRdb's version contains in-frame clones alone and is incomplete. V, J and clone size were drawn from that table, and D and trimming were deduced from the DNA. The sample includes 70,000 to 95,000 clones, around four fifths of them seen just once. Material: peripheral blood. This clonotype originated in a woman in her 70s with active or convalescent COVID-19. This rearrangement joins TRBV2 to TRBJ2-2, with TRBD1 identical over 8 bases. The CDR3 DNA follows: TGTGCCAGCAGTGAACAGGGGGCGCGGGGCGGGGAGCTGTTTTTT. Its translation: CASSEQGARGGELFF.